This is a list of T cell receptor beta chains from one sample in a study of blood T cells in healthy people across ages. TCRdb itself ran the 5' RACE reads through MiXCR, one entry per CDR3 protein. The sample consists of 1,500,000 or so distinct CDR3 sequences, around 59% of them appearing once. The sequenced sample was blood. The receptors were sampled from a man aged 18 to 35 in good health. Both conserved end residues are part of each CDR3. The order of the fields is V gene, CDR3 length, clone size, D gene, CDR3 protein. A D gene is named only where the DNA matches it firmly. Clone size is stated in some rows and not others, as once, few, many or a class when expanded.

TRBV5-1 16 . TRBD1 CASSLASGQGVSEAFF
TRBV7-7 16 . TRBD2 CASSRAGDRSNNEQFF
TRBV10-3 14 few TRBD1 CAISGTGGNQPQHF
TRBV20-1 14 . TRBD1 CSARLRDRANEQFF
TRBV10-3 13 . . CAISGRKGDEQFF
TRBV7-2 14 . . CASSWPGTIYEQYF
TRBV7-2 17 . TRBD2 CASRTQGTSGGYNEQFF
TRBV13 14 few . CASSQDLGGNIQYF
TRBV10-3 16 . . CAISEGSMRGSFEQYF
TRBV6-2/TRBV6-3 17 once . CASSYFRRVVSVTEAFF
TRBV5-1 15 . . CASSFTGTSEETQYF
TRBV27 14 few . CASSGLVSYNEQFF
TRBV2 16 . . CASSVDGWGSGGTQYF
TRBV6-6 14 . . CASSYSVQQNIQYF
TRBV6-5 14 . . CASRTDGARYEQYF
TRBV27 13 once . CASSLGVGGTQYF
TRBV14 16 . . CASSQEPGKMNTEAFF
TRBV4-1 17 . . CASSQGKRSSSYNEQFF
TRBV24-1 12 . . CATSAVRGEQYF
TRBV4-2 12 few . CASSQIEGGYTF
TRBV2 16 once TRBD2 CASSEGLAGPSYEQYF
TRBV18 15 . TRBD2 CASSPTLAGEDEQFF
TRBV18 17 . . CASSLQQGRSSYNEQFF
TRBV6-5 14 . . CASSPGHPNYGYTF
TRBV4-1 15 . . CASSQVGASNQPQHF
TRBV4-1 15 . . CASSQVEPSNQPQHF
TRBV12-3/TRBV12-4 16 . . CASSPQVTGFTDTQYF
TRBV6-5 14 . . CASSYSIGYQPQHF
TRBV25-1 16 . . CASSEYTGQGNSPLHF
TRBV4-1 16 . . CASSQGRRGAADTQYF
TRBV5-1 14 few . CASSLDDYTNEQFF
TRBV13 14 . . CASSLEGQGGEAFF
TRBV2 14 . . CASSDLSSYSEQFF
TRBV10-3 14 . TRBD2 CAILIAGGPGELFF
TRBV29-1 13 once . CSVTTGMNTEAFF
TRBV29-1 12 few . CSVGDDAYGYTF
TRBV5-1 16 many . CASSLEMGSVHTEAFF
TRBV7-2 13 few . CASSFTRYNEQFF
TRBV18 18 . . CASSPLPGWKGTGNTIYF
TRBV4-2 18 . . CASSTTPQEGSSNEKLFF